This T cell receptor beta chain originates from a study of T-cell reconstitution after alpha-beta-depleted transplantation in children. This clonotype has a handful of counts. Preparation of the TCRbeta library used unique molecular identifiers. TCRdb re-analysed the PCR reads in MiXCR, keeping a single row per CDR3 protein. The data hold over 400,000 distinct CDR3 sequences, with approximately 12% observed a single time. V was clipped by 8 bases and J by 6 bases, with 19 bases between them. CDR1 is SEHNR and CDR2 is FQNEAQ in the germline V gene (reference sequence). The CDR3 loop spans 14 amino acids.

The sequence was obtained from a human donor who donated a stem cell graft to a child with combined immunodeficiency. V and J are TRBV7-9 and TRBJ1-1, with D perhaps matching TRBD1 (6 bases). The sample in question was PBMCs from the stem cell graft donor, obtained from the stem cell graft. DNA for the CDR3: TGTGCCAGCCGCTCGACAGGCGAAGGTCCTGAAGCTTTCTTT. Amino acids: CASRSTGEGPEAFF.